This TCR beta chain appears in the sequencing data of a study of metastatic and nonmetastatic thyroid tumors. Looking at the study overall: Thyroid patients, malignant and benign, had repertoires compared across blood and tumor or nodule tissue.

Authors' data handling: Using the CDR3 differences seen across clinicopathological groups, the authors built a distant-metastasis classifier for papillary thyroid cancer, which was meant to discriminate distant-metastatic patients. With MiXCR, TCRdb reprocessed the PCR reads. The V and J calls follow TCRdb's processing rather than the paper's. The table records 30,000 to 45,000 clones, approximately 30% of them present only once. The V end was cut by 4 bases, the J end by 6 bases, with 10 bases between. Germline CDR1 MRHNA, CDR2 SNTAGT. The CDR3 extends over 13 amino acids. Study-level findings and limits: Malignant thyroid tumors reportedly exceeded benign nodules significantly in TCR beta diversity, with the difference appearing in blood and tumor.

In regard to this clone: As yet, its antigen is unknown.

None of the patients had undergone any treatment ahead of thyroid surgery. The genes are TRBV6-4 and TRBJ2-1; TRBD2 is a possible D gene (5 bases). The origin of this receptor is a male donor with papillary thyroid cancer or a benign thyroid nodule (not recorded which). Some clones in this sample may be carry-over from other donors' samples. The source material was blood. The DNA of the CDR3 is TGTGCCAGCAGTGCTAGTGGGAGCAATGAGCAGTTCTTC. Amino acid sequence: CASSASGSNEQFF.